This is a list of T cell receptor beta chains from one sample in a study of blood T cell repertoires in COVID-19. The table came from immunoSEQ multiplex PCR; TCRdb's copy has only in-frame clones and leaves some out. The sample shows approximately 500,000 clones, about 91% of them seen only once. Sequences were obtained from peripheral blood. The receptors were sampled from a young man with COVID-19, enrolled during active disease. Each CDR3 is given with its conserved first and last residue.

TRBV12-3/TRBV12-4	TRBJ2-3	CASSPIATDTQYF
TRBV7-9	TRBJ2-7	CASSLGSGSPSQF
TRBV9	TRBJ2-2	CASSVTGAGELFF
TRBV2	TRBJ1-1	CASSVGTGVGTEAFF
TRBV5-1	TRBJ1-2	CASRQMEANYGYTF
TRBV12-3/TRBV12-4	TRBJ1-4	CASSYRVGEKLFF
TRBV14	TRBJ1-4	CASSQAGGGKLFF
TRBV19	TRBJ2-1	CASSVALRNEQFF
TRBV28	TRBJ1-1	CASIAQGRTEAFF
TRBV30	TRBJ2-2	CAWKGTSGRVGELFF
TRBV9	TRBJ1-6	CASSASGTGDNSPLHF